Following are 7 T cell receptor beta chains from one sample sequenced in a study of graft-versus-host responses after intestinal transplantation. Generated by immunoSEQ multiplex PCR, the TCRdb table keeps only in-frame clones and is missing some. The table includes about 120,000 clones, about 93% detected once. Their antigen targets remain unknown. The source was unstimulated CD4+ T cells sorted from spleen or lymph node cells, collected before intestinal transplant. The receptors were gathered from a human donor who received an intestinal transplant.

This chain joins TRBV5-6 and TRBJ2-7; 11 nucleotides agree with TRBD2. Trimming cost V 4 bases and J 4 bases; bases outside gene matches: 13. There are 17 residues in the CDR3. Per the germline V gene, CDR1 is SGHDT and CDR2 is YYEEEE. CDR3 protein: CASSPGLAEVILYEQYF. As DNA, the CDR3 is TGTGCCAGCAGCCCGGGACTAGCGGAGGTAATCTTATACGAGCAGTACTTC.

CDR3 sequence (DNA): TGTGCCAGTAGACCGAGACAGGGGGCCTACGAGCAGTACTTC. Encoded protein: CASRPRQGAYEQYF. This chain joins TRBV19 and TRBJ2-7; the match to TRBD1 covers 9 bases. CDR3 length: 14 amino acids. Germline trimming cut 6 bases from V and 2 bases from J; bases unmatched to any gene: 5. Per germline, CDR1 LNHDA and CDR2 SQIVND (reference sequence). Variable domain in full (rest from reference TRBV19 and TRBJ2-7): DGGITQSPKYLFRKEGQNVTLSCEQNLNHDAMYWYRQDPGQGLRLIYYSQIVNDFQKGDIAEGYSVSREKKESFPLTVTSAQKNPTAFYLCASRPRQGAYEQYFGPGTRLTVT.

This chain links TRBV28 with TRBJ1-1, with a weak D call TRBD1 (5 bases). In germline, CDR1 is MDHEN, CDR2 SYDVKM. V dropped 6 bases and J dropped 3 bases, with 17 bases sitting between them. CDR3 length: 15 residues. The CDR3 reads CASRPLGQGDTEAFF. The CDR3 region has the DNA TGTGCCAGCAGGCCGCTGGGCCAGGGAGACACTGAAGCTTTCTTT.

The rearrangement links TRBV2 to TRBJ2-5; D may correspond to TRBD1 or TRBD2 (6 bases each). CDR1 is SNHLY and CDR2 is FYNNEI in the germline V gene. Trimming removed 0 bases from V and 14 bases from J, with 16 bases in between. The CDR3 length is 13 residues. The CDR3, as DNA: TGTGCCAGCAGTGAAGCGAGGGGGGCAGCGTCCTACTTC. This translates into CASSEARGAASYF.

The chain is built from TRBV6-6 and TRBJ1-1; TRBD1 agrees at 7 bases. The germline V gene has CDR1 MNHNY and CDR2 SVGAGI (reference sequence). V shed 6 bases, J shed 4 bases, and the junction held 5 bases outside the gene matches. CDR3 length equals 13 residues. CDR3 sequence: CASSSWTGTEAFF. The CDR3 DNA follows: TGTGCCAGCAGCTCTTGGACAGGCACTGAAGCTTTCTTT.

V and J are TRBV5-6 and TRBJ1-2, with D uncertain. Per germline, CDR1 SGHDT and CDR2 YYEEEE. Trimming took 4 bases from V and 1 from J, leaving 11 bases between them. This CDR3 has 14 residues. The DNA of the CDR3 is TGTGCCAGCAGCGGTAGGGAGGATAACTATGGCTACACCTTC. The encoded protein is CASSGREDNYGYTF.

In its sample, this clone was seen once. The V and J genes are TRBV30 and TRBJ1-1; D uncertain. The CDR3 loop spans 12 amino acids. With 1 base removed from V and 3 bases from J, the gap between germline ends came to 6 bases. Germline CDR1 is GTSNPN and CDR2 is SVGIG (reference sequence). The CDR3 DNA reads as TGTGCCTGGAGTGGAGTTGACACTGAAGCTTTCTTT. Translated: CAWSGVDTEAFF.